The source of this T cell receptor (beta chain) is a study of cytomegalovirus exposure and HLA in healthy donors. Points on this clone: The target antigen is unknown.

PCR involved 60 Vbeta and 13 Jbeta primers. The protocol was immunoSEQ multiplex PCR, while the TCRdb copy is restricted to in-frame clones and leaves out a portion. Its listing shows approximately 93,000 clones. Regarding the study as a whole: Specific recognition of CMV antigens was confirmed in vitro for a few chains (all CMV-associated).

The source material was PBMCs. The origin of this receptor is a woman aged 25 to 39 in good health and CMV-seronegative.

The chain's CDR3 is CASSADGQGSQPQHF. As DNA, the CDR3 is TGTGCCAGCAGCGCTGACGGGCAGGGGTCTCAGCCCCAGCATTTT. The chain couples TRBV9 to TRBJ1-5, with a possible D match to TRBD1 (6 bases). CDR3 length: 15 amino acids. V was clipped by 3 bases and J by 6 bases, with 16 bases between them. Germline assignment: CDR1 SGDLS and CDR2 YYNGEE.